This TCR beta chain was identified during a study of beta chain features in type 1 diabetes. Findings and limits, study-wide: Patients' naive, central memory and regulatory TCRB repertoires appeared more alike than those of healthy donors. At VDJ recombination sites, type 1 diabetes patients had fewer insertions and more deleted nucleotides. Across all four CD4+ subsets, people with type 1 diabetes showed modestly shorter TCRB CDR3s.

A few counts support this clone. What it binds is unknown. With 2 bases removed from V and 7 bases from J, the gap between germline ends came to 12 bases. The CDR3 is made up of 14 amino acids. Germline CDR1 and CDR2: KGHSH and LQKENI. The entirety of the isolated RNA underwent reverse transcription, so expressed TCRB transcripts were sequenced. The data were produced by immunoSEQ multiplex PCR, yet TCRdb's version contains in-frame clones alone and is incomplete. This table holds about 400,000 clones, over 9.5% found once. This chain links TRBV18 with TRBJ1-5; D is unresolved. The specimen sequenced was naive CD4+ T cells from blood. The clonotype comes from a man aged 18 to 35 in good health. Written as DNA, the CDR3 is TGTGCCAGCTCACCAAGCCCGGGGTGGCAGCCCCAGCATTTT. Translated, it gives CASSPSPGWQPQHF. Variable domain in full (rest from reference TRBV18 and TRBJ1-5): NAGVMQNPRHLVRRRGQEARLRCSPMKGHSHVYWYRQLPEEGLKFMVYLQKENIIDESGMPKERFSAEFPKEGPSILRIQQVVRGDSAAYFCASSPSPGWQPQHFGDGTRLSIL.